One and the same sample provided the 15 T cell receptor beta chains below, sequenced in a study of control samples from healthy donors and cancer patients. Using immunoSEQ multiplex PCR, the repertoire was profiled, and TCRdb retains in-frame clones only, with some absent. The table has around 100,000 clones, over 75% seen once. The sequencing sample was made of blood. The receptor source for this set is a woman aged 18-29 years in good health.

The chain is built from TRBV6-5 and TRBJ2-6; D not resolved. Per the germline V gene, CDR1 is MNHEY and CDR2 is SVGAGI. V shed 6 bases and J shed 4 bases, with 7 bases lying between them. CDR3 length: 13 residues. The CDR3 reads CASRIAGANVLTF. The CDR3 DNA is TGTGCCAGCAGGATAGCAGGGGCCAACGTCCTGACTTTC.

This chain uses TRBV5-6 with TRBJ1-2, with unresolved D. The CDR3 consists of 17 residues. The germline CDR1 and CDR2 sequences are SGHDT and YYEEEE. V dropped 0 bases and J dropped 3 bases, with 18 bases sitting between them. This CDR3 is CASSLVVTGFLDYGYTF. CDR3 sequence (DNA): TGTGCCAGCAGCTTGGTCGTAACCGGGTTCCTAGACTATGGCTACACCTTC.

V and J are TRBV5-5 and TRBJ1-1; no reliable D call. In germline, CDR1 is SGHKS, CDR2 YYEKEE (reference sequence). This CDR3 contains 14 residues. Deletions cut 0 bases from V and 1 base from J, with 7 bases between. CDR3 nucleotides: TGTGCCAGCAGCTTGGTATGGGGGAACACTGAAGCTTTCTTT. Protein: CASSLVWGNTEAFF.

The CDR3 loop reads CASSLVPGQGWEEKLFF. The DNA for the CDR3 is TGTGCCAGCAGCCTCGTCCCGGGACAGGGCTGGGAAGAAAAACTGTTTTTT. The V call is TRBV3-1 (or the pseudogene TRBV3-2), the J call TRBJ1-4, with TRBD1 identical over 9 bases. Losses at the gene ends were 4 bases for V and 8 bases for J; bases not matched to a gene: 14. The CDR3 length is 17 residues. Germline CDR1 is LGHDT and CDR2 is YNNKEL (reference sequence).

The V and J genes are TRBV20-1 and TRBJ1-1, with 10 bases that match TRBD1. Germline V lookup: CDR1 DFQATT, CDR2 SNEGSKA (reference sequence). The CDR3 covers 18 residues. The V segment lost 3 bases and the J segment 1 base; nucleotides outside the gene matches: 14. The CDR3 DNA reads TGCAGTGCTAGTTTTGGGGATTCAAGACAGGGGGCGAACACTGAAGCTTTCTTT. Amino acid sequence: CSASFGDSRQGANTEAFF.

The V gene is TRBV4-2, the J gene TRBJ2-1; TRBD1 or TRBD2 may be the D gene (7 bases each). This CDR3 is built from 18 residues. V gave up 11 bases and J gave up 0 bases, with 26 bases separating them. The germline V gene has CDR1 LGHNA and CDR2 YNFKEQ. The CDR3 region has the DNA TGTGCCGGCACGAGGGAGGGGGCAACCCACAGCTCCTACAATGAGCAGTTCTTC. Protein product: CAGTREGATHSSYNEQFF.

V gene TRBV6-6 combines with J gene TRBJ1-1; D gene uncertain. Germline V gene sequence: CDR1 MNHNY, CDR2 SVGAGI (reference sequence). The germline V and J ends were trimmed by 2 bases and 4 bases, with 8 bases remaining between them. CDR3 length: 13 amino acids. The CDR3 DNA reads TGTGCCAGCAGTTACCTGGAAGCCACTGAAGCTTTCTTT. Amino acid sequence: CASSYLEATEAFF.

The chain is built from TRBV11-2 and TRBJ1-1; maybe TRBD1 (6 bases). This CDR3 region has 15 residues. Germline assignment: CDR1 SGHAT and CDR2 FQNNGV. Trimming removed 0 bases at V and 3 bases at J, with 11 bases between. Here the CDR3 DNA reads TGTGCCAGCAGCTTAGAAGGCAGGGGAGACACTGAAGCTTTCTTT. It translates to CASSLEGRGDTEAFF.

This chain connects TRBV5-8 to TRBJ1-2; 7 bases map to TRBD1. The CDR3 covers 14 residues. The germline CDR1 and CDR2 sequences are SGHTS and YDEGEE. Trimming took 3 bases from V and 2 from J; bases not matched to a gene: 4. CDR3 DNA sequence: TGTGCCAGCAGCTCGACAGGGCTGAACTATGGCTACACCTTC. It is translated as CASSSTGLNYGYTF.

This clone has a single count. This chain connects TRBV2 to TRBJ1-1; 10 bases fit TRBD1. The CDR3 contains 14 residues. CDR1 SNHLY and CDR2 FYNNEI come from the germline V gene. V lost 5 bases and J lost 4; bases outside the gene matches: 4. This CDR3 is CASSQGTGATEAFF. The CDR3 coding sequence is TGTGCCAGCAGTCAAGGGACAGGGGCCACTGAAGCTTTCTTT.

The chain uses TRBV6-6 and TRBJ1-3; D unresolved. The CDR3 has 17 amino acids. V was clipped by 5 bases and J by 0 bases, with 17 bases between them. Germline V gene data show CDR1 as MNHNY and CDR2 as SVGAGI (reference sequence). Written as DNA, the CDR3 is TGTGCCAGCAGTCGGCAAGGAGGAGTTTTCTCTGGAAACACCATATATTTT. As protein: CASSRQGGVFSGNTIYF.

The V gene is TRBV24-1, the J gene TRBJ2-2; no reliable D call. V lost 1 base and J lost 3, with 8 bases in between. The CDR3 sequence is 15 residues long. The germline V gene has CDR1 KGHDR and CDR2 SFDVKD. The CDR3 DNA is TGTGCCACCAGTGATTTCGAGACGTACACCGGGGAGCTGTTTTTT. Residues: CATSDFETYTGELFF.

This clone was observed a single time. The rearrangement joins TRBV6-5 to TRBJ1-2; D is perhaps TRBD1 (6 bases). The CDR3 has 13 residues. Between the trimmed V and J ends, which lost 5 bases and 4 bases, there was a span of 11 bases. Germline CDR1 reads MNHEY; CDR2 reads SVGAGI. The CDR3 DNA reads TGTGCCAGCAGTCCCGGGGGCCCCTATGGCTACACCTTC. Protein sequence: CASSPGGPYGYTF.

The rearrangement links TRBV7-9 to TRBJ2-5; 8 bases line up with TRBD1. CDR1 is SEHNR and CDR2 is FQNEAQ in the germline V gene (reference sequence). The CDR3 loop spans 13 amino acids. After removal of 3 bases from V and 5 bases from J, the junction contained 2 bases not matched to a gene. The CDR3 here is CASSFWTGETQYF. The CDR3 nucleotides read TGTGCCAGCAGCTTCTGGACAGGGGAGACCCAGTACTTC.

The chain recombines TRBV2 with TRBJ1-2; 8 bases are shared with TRBD1. This CDR3 is 11 amino acids long. Unmatched junction bases numbered 1, after V lost 8 bases and J lost 5 bases. Per the germline V gene, CDR1 is SNHLY and CDR2 is FYNNEI. This chain's CDR3 is CASQGAYGYTF. The CDR3 DNA follows: TGTGCCAGCCAGGGGGCGTATGGCTACACCTTC.